This T cell receptor (beta chain) came from a study of shared clonotypes between healthy human individuals. Study-level results: The sharing of 4.5% to 5% of naive CD4 clonotypes was seen across a few donors.

The data were produced by immunoSEQ multiplex PCR, yet TCRdb's version contains in-frame clones alone and is incomplete. In the table there are hundreds of thousands of clones, 85% to 95% of which are singletons. This clone was observed a handful of times. The antigen is undetermined. Naive CD8 cells were CD45RO-negative, positively selected for CCR7, excluding terminally differentiated effector memory CD45RA+ cells. Source material: naive CD8+ T cells sorted from blood. The TCR was taken from a woman in her thirties in good health.

The CDR3 sequence is CSVVQNMNTEAFF. CDR3 DNA sequence: TGCAGCGTTGTTCAGAACATGAACACTGAAGCTTTCTTT. The chain joins TRBV29-1 to TRBJ1-1, with unresolved D. Germline loops: CDR1 SQVTM, CDR2 ANQGSEA. The CDR3 runs to 13 residues. The V end was cut by 4 bases, the J end by 0 bases, with 9 bases between.